This T cell receptor beta chain is drawn from a study of blood T cell repertoires in COVID-19. Study-level information: Sources were T cells, B-cell-depleted T cells, or PBMCs; the material itself was cDNA or gDNA.

Profiling relied on immunoSEQ multiplex PCR, and the TCRdb table lists in-frame clones only, not all of them. The repertoire holds 75,000 to 90,000 clones, about 80% seen once, with around 4.8% in the top ten. The sequenced sample consisted of peripheral blood. The receptor was derived from a woman between 65 and 79 years old with acute or convalescent COVID-19.

CDR3 coding DNA: TGCGCCAGCAGTGGAGAGGGCTTAGGCTATGGCTACACCTTC. Its protein product is CASSGEGLGYGYTF. The genes are TRBV5-1 and TRBJ1-2; D is unresolved. The V end lost 5 bases, the J end lost 4 bases, and 15 bases lay between the germline ends. The CDR3 contains 14 residues. Looked up from germline, CDR1 is SGHRS and CDR2 is YFSETQ.